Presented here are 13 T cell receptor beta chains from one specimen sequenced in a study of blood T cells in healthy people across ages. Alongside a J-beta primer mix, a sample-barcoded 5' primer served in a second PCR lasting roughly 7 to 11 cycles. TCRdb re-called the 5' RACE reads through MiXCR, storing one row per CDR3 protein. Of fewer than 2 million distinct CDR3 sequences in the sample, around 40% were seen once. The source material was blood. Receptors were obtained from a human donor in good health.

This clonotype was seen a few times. CDR3 in amino acids: CSAATGSRDEQFF. In nucleotides, the CDR3 is TGCAGTGCTGCGACAGGGTCCAGGGATGAGCAGTTCTTC. The gene calls are TRBV20-1 and TRBJ2-1; 7 bases line up with TRBD1. The junction had 9 bases not matched to a gene; V was cut back by 5 bases and J by 8 bases. The CDR3 contains 13 residues. CDR1 is DFQATT and CDR2 is SNEGSKA in the germline V gene (reference sequence).

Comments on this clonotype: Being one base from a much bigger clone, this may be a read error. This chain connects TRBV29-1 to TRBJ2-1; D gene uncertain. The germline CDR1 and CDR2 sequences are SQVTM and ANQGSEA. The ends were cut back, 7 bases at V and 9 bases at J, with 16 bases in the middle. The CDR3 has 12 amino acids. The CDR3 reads CSATTTIGEQFF. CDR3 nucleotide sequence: TGCAGCGCCACGACCACAATCGGTGAGCAGTTCTTC.

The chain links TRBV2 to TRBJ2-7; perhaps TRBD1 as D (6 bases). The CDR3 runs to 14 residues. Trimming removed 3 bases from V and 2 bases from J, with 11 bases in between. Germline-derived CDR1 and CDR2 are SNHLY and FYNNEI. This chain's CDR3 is CASSDWTDPYEQYF. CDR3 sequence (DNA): TGTGCCAGCAGTGATTGGACAGATCCCTACGAGCAGTACTTC.

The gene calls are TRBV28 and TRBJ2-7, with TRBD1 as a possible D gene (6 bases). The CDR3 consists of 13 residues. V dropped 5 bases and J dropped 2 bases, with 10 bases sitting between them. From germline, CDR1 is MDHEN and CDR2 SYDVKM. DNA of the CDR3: TGTGCCAGCAGTCGGACAGAACCCTACGAGCAGTACTTC. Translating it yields CASSRTEPYEQYF.

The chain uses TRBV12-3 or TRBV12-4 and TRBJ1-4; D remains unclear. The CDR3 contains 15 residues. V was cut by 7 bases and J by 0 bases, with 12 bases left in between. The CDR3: CASTDRRSTNEKLFF. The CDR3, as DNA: TGTGCCAGCACCGACCGGAGATCAACTAATGAAAAACTGTTTTTT.

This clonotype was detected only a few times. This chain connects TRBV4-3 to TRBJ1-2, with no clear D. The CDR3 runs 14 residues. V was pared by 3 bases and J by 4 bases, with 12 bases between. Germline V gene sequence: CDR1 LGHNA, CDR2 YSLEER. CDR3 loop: CASSQERHSYGYTF. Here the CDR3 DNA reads TGCGCCAGCAGCCAGGAGAGGCATTCCTATGGCTACACCTTC.

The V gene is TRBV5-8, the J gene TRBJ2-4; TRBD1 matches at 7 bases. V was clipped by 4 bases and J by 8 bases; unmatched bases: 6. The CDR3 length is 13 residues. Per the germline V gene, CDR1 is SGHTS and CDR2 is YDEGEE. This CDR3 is CASSPGQIHIQYF. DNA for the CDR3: TGTGCCAGCAGCCCGGGACAGATACACATTCAGTACTTC.

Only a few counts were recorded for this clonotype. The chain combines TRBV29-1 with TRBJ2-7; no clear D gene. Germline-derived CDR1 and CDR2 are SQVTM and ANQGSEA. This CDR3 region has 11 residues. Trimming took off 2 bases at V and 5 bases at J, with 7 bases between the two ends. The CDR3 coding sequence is TGCAGCGTTGAAATTTGGGACGAGCAGTACTTC. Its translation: CSVEIWDEQYF.

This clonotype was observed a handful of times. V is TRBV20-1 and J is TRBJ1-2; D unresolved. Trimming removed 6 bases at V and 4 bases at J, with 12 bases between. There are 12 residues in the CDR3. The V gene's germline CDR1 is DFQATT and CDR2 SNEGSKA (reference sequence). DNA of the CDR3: TGCAGTGCCACTGCAACTAGCTATGGCTACACCTTC. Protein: CSATATSYGYTF.

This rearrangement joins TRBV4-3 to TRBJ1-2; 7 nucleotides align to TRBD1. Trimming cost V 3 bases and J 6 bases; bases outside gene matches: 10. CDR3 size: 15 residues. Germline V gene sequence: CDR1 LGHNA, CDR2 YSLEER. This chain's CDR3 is CASSHGTAISDGYTF. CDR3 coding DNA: TGCGCCAGCAGCCATGGGACAGCCATTTCCGATGGCTACACCTTC.

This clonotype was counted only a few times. CDR3 nucleotide sequence: TGTGCCAGCAGCTTGGGGATCGGAGCCTACGAGCAGTACTTC. As protein: CASSLGIGAYEQYF. The chain carries TRBV5-6 and TRBJ2-1, with unresolved D. The J call may be mistaken, given a closer DNA end match to TRBJ2-7. The CDR3 loop spans 14 amino acids. CDR1 is SGHDT, CDR2 YYEEEE, per germline.

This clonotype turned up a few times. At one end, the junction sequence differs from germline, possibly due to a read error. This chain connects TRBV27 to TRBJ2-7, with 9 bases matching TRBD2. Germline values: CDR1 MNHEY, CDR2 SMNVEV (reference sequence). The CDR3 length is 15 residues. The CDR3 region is CVSSFSSGGNYEQYF. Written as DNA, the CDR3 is TGTGTCAGCAGTTTTTCGAGCGGGGGGAACTACGAGCAGTACTTC.

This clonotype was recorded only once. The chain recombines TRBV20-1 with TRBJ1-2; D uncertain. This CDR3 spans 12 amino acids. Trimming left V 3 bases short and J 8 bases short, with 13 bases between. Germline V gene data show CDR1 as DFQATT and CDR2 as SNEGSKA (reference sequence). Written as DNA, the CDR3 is TGCAGTGCTAGTTTGTCCAGGCTGGGCTACACCTTC. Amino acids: CSASLSRLGYTF.